This T cell receptor (beta chain) emerged from a study of blood T cell repertoires in COVID-19. Background on the study: Some COVID-19 samples were acute and others convalescent; all came from the United States, Italy and Spain. Nucleic acid was either cDNA or gDNA, and it came from T cells, B-cell-depleted T cells, or PBMCs.

With 2 bases clipped from V and 12 bases from J, the junction kept 12 bases outside the gene matches. This CDR3 is 15 amino acids long. Germline lookup yields CDR1 KGHSH and CDR2 LQKENI. The Seattle site enrolled patients during active infection and followed them longitudinally. As originally analysed: Amplified reference gene primers provided the basis for estimating nucleated cell counts. Profiling relied on immunoSEQ multiplex PCR, and the TCRdb table lists in-frame clones only, not all of them. The DNA was the basis for D and trimming; V, J and clone size are from that table. Here the sample spans roughly 350,000 clones, approximately 87% being singletons.

V gene TRBV18 combines with J gene TRBJ2-1; 8 positions agree with TRBD2. The origin of this receptor is a woman aged 45-59 years with COVID-19, enrolled during active disease. Sequenced: peripheral blood. CDR3 in DNA: TGTGCCAGCTCACCAGTCCCTAGCGGGTTACCATGGCAGTTCTTC. As protein: CASSPVPSGLPWQFF.